This T cell receptor beta chain emerged from a study of CD8+CD57+ T cells in acquired aplastic anemia listed by TCRdb under 2018. Regarding the study in general: DNA extracted from sorted CD4+ and CD8+ cells had a mean of roughly 3.4 ug, with a range of 0.2 to 27.4 ug. Mean read counts for healthy donor samples were 8.5 million to 10.8 million for CD4+ cells and 11.0 million for CD8+ cells.

On the study overall, not on this receptor specifically: No significant difference in CD8+ Simpson's diversity was found between patients and healthy controls (P=0.060). Roughly 31 CD8+ CDR3 sequences were shared between patients and controls but appeared highly expressed in patients and within their immunodominant clones.

In the study, sorted CD4+ and CD8+ blood T cells from patients with severe aplastic anemia and from healthy subjects underwent deep sequencing of TCR repertoires. Ficoll-Paque density gradient centrifugation was used to isolate peripheral blood mononuclear cells. Before DNA was extracted, CD4+ and CD8+ T cells were sorted using either FACS or magnetic beads. The CDR3, cysteine through phenylalanine, is 15 amino acids long. Just the 45-base CDR3 DNA is kept, in frame starting at base 1. The V end gives up 6 bases and the J end 5 bases, leaving 11 bases in the junction not matched to a gene. Profiling of TCR beta VDJ combinations and CDR3 sequences used genomic DNA as the template. An Illumina HiSeq 2000 was used for TCR repertoire sequencing. The authors' pipeline ran thus. Repertoires were assessed using TRBV/TRBJ rearrangement plots, CDR3 size and DJ length profiles, and Simpson's diversity index. The immunodominant clone was defined as the most abundant DNA sequence in deep sequencing data. CDR3 amino acid sequences were screened for sharing across subjects and compared with published repertoires and the VDJdb database. TCRdb's own reprocessing of the public reads used fastp at Q25 and MiXCR and kept productive beta chains. CDR3 protein sequences are deduplicated, and each keeps its most common genes and DNA. TCRdb, not the authors, supplied the V and J calls. The sample table records about 400,000 distinct CDR3 sequences; 65% to 75% of these occur just once. The ten largest account for 4% of the sample.

This clonotype was found once. It lacks a known antigen. Within one base of it there is no much larger clone, and no base qualities were kept. Resting on one read, the evidence is weak. The sequence was collected from a human donor in good health, serving as a control. Sequencing input: sorted CD4+, CD8+, or CD8+CD57+ T cells (not recorded which) from PBMCs. In this chain, TRBV12-3 or TRBV12-4 is recombined with TRBJ1-1, and TRBD1 matches 8 of the central bases. The sequenced DNA: TGTGCCAGCAGCCCTCCGACAGGGGTTGAGACTGAAGCTTTCTTT. Translated, this gives CASSPPTGVETEAFF.